Listed below are T cell receptor beta chains from one sample, sequenced in a study of cytomegalovirus exposure and HLA in healthy donors. Repertoires were generated with immunoSEQ multiplex PCR, while TCRdb's copy carries only in-frame clones and drops some. The sample includes about 200,000 clones, about 80% of them seen just once. Sequencing was done on a sample of PBMCs. The source is a woman in her twenties or thirties in good health and CMV-seronegative. CDR3s include the opening cysteine and the closing phenylalanine or tryptophan. The D gene is left open where the match is weak. The size of a clone is reported for some rows only, either as once, few or many, or as a class for expanded clones.

size | J | V | D | DNA | CDR3
- | TRBJ1-1 | TRBV5-1 | - | TGCGCCAGCAGCTTGGGGACTGCCAACACTGAAGCTTTCTTT | CASSLGTANTEAFF
- | TRBJ2-7 | TRBV10-3 | TRBD2 | TGTGCCATCGGCGGACCCTCTAGCGGCCCCTACGAGCAGTACTTC | CAIGGPSSGPYEQYF
- | TRBJ2-2 | TRBV6-4 | TRBD2 | TGTGCCAGCAGTGAGCGGGGGGGCACCGGGGAGCTGTTTTTT | CASSERGGTGELFF
- | TRBJ1-4 | TRBV7-2 | - | TGTGCCAGCAGCTTAGTTGGGACATCCAATGAAAAACTGTTTTTT | CASSLVGTSNEKLFF
- | TRBJ2-1 | TRBV5-1 | TRBD1 | TGCGCCAGCAGCTTTGGTGGGACAGATAACAATGAGCAGTTCTTC | CASSFGGTDNNEQFF
- | TRBJ2-1 | TRBV5-1 | - | TGCGCCAGCAGCTTGGCGGCGGGTGAGCAGTTCTTC | CASSLAAGEQFF
- | TRBJ2-1 | TRBV6-1 | TRBD2 | TGTGCCAGCAGCCTTAGCGGGGGGCCTTACAATGAGCAGTTCTTC | CASSLSGGPYNEQFF
- | TRBJ2-7 | TRBV2 | - | TGTGCCAGCAAAATGGGTGCGACACAATACTACGAGCAGTACTTC | CASKMGATQYYEQYF
few | TRBJ2-3 | TRBV10-3 | - | TGTGCCATCAGTGAGAGCACTCATCCGCAGTATTTT | CAISESTHPQYF
- | TRBJ1-1 | TRBV30 | - | TGTGCCTGGAGTGCCCTGGGCCCTGAAGCTTTCTTT | CAWSALGPEAFF
- | TRBJ2-1 | TRBV18 | TRBD1 | TGTGCCAGCTCCCTACAGGGGGGAGATGGGAATGAGCAGTTCTTC | CASSLQGGDGNEQFF
- | TRBJ2-7 | TRBV27 | TRBD1 | TGTGCCAGCACCCCGGCGTTGGACAGGGTTAGCGAGCAGTACTTC | CASTPALDRVSEQYF
- | TRBJ2-1 | TRBV4-1 | TRBD2 | TGCGCCAGCAGCCAAGAGCCAGCGGGGAGGGACTACAATGAGCAGTTCTTC | CASSQEPAGRDYNEQFF
- | TRBJ1-1 | TRBV5-1 | - | TGCGCCAGCAGCTTCTGGACAGCAGTCGACACTGAAGCTTTCTTT | CASSFWTAVDTEAFF
- | TRBJ1-2 | TRBV2 | TRBD1 | TGTGCCAGCAAATACTACAGGGGGCACGGTGGCTACACCTTC | CASKYYRGHGGYTF
- | TRBJ1-4 | TRBV6-6 | TRBD1 | TGTGCCAGCATTCCGCTTGAGGGGGCAGGGGAAAAACTGTTTTTT | CASIPLEGAGEKLFF